Detailed here is one T cell receptor beta chain. TCRdb's table, derived via immunoSEQ multiplex PCR, lists solely in-frame clones and lacks some. The sample carries around 100,000 clones, 65% to 85% recorded once. This sample was included in a study of radiotherapy plus CTLA-4 blockade in lung cancer. At the level of the study: Overall, roughly 18% of patients showed an objective response, while about 29% attained disease control.

The germline gives CDR1 SGHAT, CDR2 FQNNGV. Trimming shortened V by 5 bases and J by 0 bases, and 19 bases separated the two germline ends. The CDR3 is 18 residues long. Chemo-refractory metastatic non-small-cell lung cancer patients underwent focal radiation alongside CTLA-4 blockade with ipilimumab. The V gene is TRBV11-2, the J gene TRBJ2-2, with D possibly being TRBD1 (6 bases). The source is a human donor with non-small cell lung cancer who had a partial response to radiotherapy plus ipilimumab. Some clones in this sample may be carry-over from other donors' samples. The material was peripheral blood, obtained from a patient treated with radiotherapy plus ipilimumab. The CDR3 DNA reads as TGTGCCAGCAGCACAAGCAACAGGGAAAATACGAACACCGGGGAGCTGTTTTTT. Its translation: CASSTSNRENTNTGELFF.